This entry lists 14 T cell receptor beta chains sequenced from one sample in a study of response to subunit inactivated influenza vaccine. TCRdb used MiXCR to reprocess the RT-PCR reads, holding one entry per CDR3 protein. The repertoire holds approximately 700,000 distinct CDR3 sequences, with approximately 15% as singletons. The source material was PBMCs from blood, sampled around 14 days before vaccination. Receptors originate from a middle-aged man who received an inactivated influenza vaccine.

The table lists this clonotype with a few counts. The CDR3 nucleotides are TGTGCCAGCTGGGCCAGCTACAATGAGCAGTTCTTC. It yields the protein CASWASYNEQFF. This rearrangement joins TRBV28 to TRBJ2-1; D is unresolved. Germline values: CDR1 MDHEN, CDR2 SYDVKM. V gave up 8 bases and J gave up 3 bases, with 8 bases separating them. The CDR3 has 12 amino acids.

This clonotype occurred a few times. This chain joins TRBV10-3 and TRBJ2-1; 16 positions agree with TRBD2. Trimming removed 6 bases from V and 15 bases from J; junction bases left unmatched: 11. This CDR3 contains 15 residues. Per the germline V gene, CDR1 is ENHRY and CDR2 is SYGVKD. CDR3 amino acids: CAISDGTSGRAVPFF. DNA for the CDR3: TGTGCCATCAGCGACGGGACTAGCGGGAGGGCCGTCCCGTTCTTC.

The chain couples TRBV19 to TRBJ2-7; either TRBD1 or TRBD2 may fit D (5 bases each). V was cut by 7 bases and J by 0 bases, with 13 bases left in between. The CDR3 is 14 amino acids. Germline V lookup: CDR1 LNHDA, CDR2 SQIVND (reference sequence). The CDR3 loop reads CASKPRGSSYEQYF. Here the CDR3 DNA reads TGTGCCAGTAAACCCCGGGGCAGCTCCTACGAGCAGTACTTC.

This clonotype was recorded a few times. The CDR3 spells CATRGGPYEQYF. The CDR3 nucleotides are TGTGCCACCAGGGGCGGGCCCTACGAGCAGTACTTC. This chain joins TRBV24-1 and TRBJ2-7, with D perhaps TRBD2 (5 bases). This CDR3 comprises 12 residues. In germline, CDR1 is KGHDR, CDR2 SFDVKD. V gave up 7 bases and J gave up 2 bases, with 8 bases separating them.

CDR3 nucleotides: TGTGCCTGCAGTCCCCTAGCGAGCAATGAGCAGTTCTTC. Its translation is CACSPLASNEQFF. The V and J genes are TRBV15 and TRBJ2-1; maybe TRBD2 (6 bases). V shed 11 bases and J shed 6 bases, with 17 bases lying between them. CDR1 LNHNV and CDR2 YYDKDF come from the germline V gene (reference sequence). The CDR3 extends over 13 amino acids.

This clonotype has a count of ten or more. The CDR3 spells CASSLDGGETQYF. The CDR3 DNA follows: TGTGCCAGCAGCCTAGACGGTGGAGAGACCCAGTACTTC. The V and J genes are TRBV7-9 and TRBJ2-5; D gene uncertain. Germline V gene data show CDR1 as SEHNR and CDR2 as FQNEAQ (reference sequence). The CDR3 runs to 13 residues. V lost 5 bases and J lost 4, with 11 bases in between.

This clonotype has a handful of counts. The rearrangement links TRBV12-3 or TRBV12-4 to TRBJ2-2, with TRBD2 as a possible D gene (5 bases). The V end lost 6 bases, the J end lost 0 bases, and 8 bases lay between the germline ends. The CDR3 sequence is 14 residues long. The CDR3 region is CASRAGTNTGELFF. CDR3 DNA: TGTGCCAGCAGGGCCGGGACGAACACCGGGGAGCTGTTTTTT.

This clonotype appeared a few times. The V call is TRBV6-5, the J call TRBJ2-2; D remains unclear. The CDR3 has 14 amino acids. V was clipped by 1 base and J by 3 bases, with 6 bases between them. Germline assignment: CDR1 MNHEY and CDR2 SVGAGI. The CDR3 here is CASSYWADTGELFF. The DNA of the CDR3 is TGTGCCAGCAGTTACTGGGCAGACACCGGGGAGCTGTTTTTT.

This clonotype has at least ten counts. The rearrangement joins TRBV5-1 to TRBJ2-7, with D perhaps matching TRBD1 or TRBD2 (5 bases each). Germline loops: CDR1 SGHRS, CDR2 YFSETQ. With 1 base removed from V and 3 bases from J, the gap between germline ends came to 11 bases. The CDR3 is 14 residues long. The CDR3 DNA is TGCGCCAGCAGCTTGACGATGGGGGACTACGAGCAGTACTTC. It encodes CASSLTMGDYEQYF.

This clonotype was detected a few times. The rearrangement links TRBV5-6 to TRBJ2-1; D uncertain. CDR1 is SGHDT, CDR2 YYEEEE, per germline. V shed 0 bases and J shed 8 bases, with 18 bases lying between them. The CDR3 spans 16 residues. The CDR3 sequence: CASSLVSRAFLYEQFF. The DNA of the CDR3 is TGTGCCAGCAGCTTGGTGAGTCGGGCCTTTCTCTATGAGCAGTTCTTC.

In this sample, this clonotype turned up a few times. The rearrangement uses TRBV28 and TRBJ1-3; D ambiguous. The CDR3 runs 15 residues. V was trimmed by 7 bases and J by 4 bases, leaving 17 bases between them. CDR1 and CDR2 (germline): MDHEN, SYDVKM. CDR3 sequence reads: CASTLGGTAGNTIYF. CDR3 DNA sequence: TGTGCCAGCACCTTGGGTGGAACTGCCGGAAACACCATATATTTT. Based on the CDR3 plus reference TRBV28 and TRBJ1-3, the full variable domain is DVKVTQSSRYLVKRTGEKVFLECVQDMDHENMFWYRQDPGLGLRLIYFSYDVKMKEKGDIPEGYSVSREKKERFSLILESASTNQTSMYLCASTLGGTAGNTIYFGEGSWLTVV.

This clonotype appeared a few times. This chain uses TRBV29-1 with TRBJ2-4; D not certain. The CDR3 contains 12 residues. Per the germline V gene, CDR1 is SQVTM and CDR2 is ANQGSEA. The germline V and J ends were trimmed by 5 bases and 4 bases, with 9 bases remaining between them. The chain's CDR3 is CSVLTAKNIQYF. CDR3 sequence (DNA): TGCAGCGTTTTAACCGCGAAAAACATTCAGTACTTC.

The CDR3 is CASSVSQWTYEQYF. CDR3 sequence (DNA): TGTGCCAGCAGCGTAAGCCAGTGGACCTACGAGCAGTACTTC. V and J are TRBV9 and TRBJ2-7; D gene ambiguous. CDR1 is SGDLS, CDR2 YYNGEE, per germline. This CDR3 comprises 14 residues. The V gene lost 1 base and the J gene lost 2 bases, with 10 bases spanning the gap.

This clonotype was counted many times. The J gene is TRBJ2-2, the V gene TRBV11-2; D not resolved. Trimming removed 2 bases at V and 5 bases at J, with 6 bases between. Germline V CDR1 and CDR2: SGHAT, FQNNGV. The CDR3 has 13 amino acids. CDR3 in amino acids: CASSLITTGELFF. The DNA of the CDR3 is TGTGCCAGCAGCTTAATCACAACCGGGGAGCTGTTTTTT.